This T cell receptor (beta chain) originates from a study of cytomegalovirus exposure and HLA in healthy donors. Study-wide results and caveats: In a later analysis, HLA-associated TCR beta chains were more clonally expanded than equally common others. Earlier analysis yielded a pattern in which most TCR beta V segments were productive about 90% or about 30% of the time. In a later analysis, parvovirus B19, influenza, CMV and Epstein-Barr virus appeared linked to several top co-occurrence clusters.

CDR3 length: 16 residues. Germline trimming cut 2 bases from V and 0 bases from J; bases unmatched to any gene: 5. Germline V gene lookup returns CDR1 SGHTS and CDR2 YDEGEE. PCR amplification relied on 60 Vbeta primers (plus 13 Jbeta primers). The table came from immunoSEQ multiplex PCR; TCRdb's copy has only in-frame clones and leaves some out. The table has approximately 97,000 clones, under 85% seen once. Turning to this clone: What it binds is not known.

The receptor was isolated from a woman aged 35 to 49 in good health and CMV-seropositive. The J gene is TRBJ1-2, the V gene TRBV5-8; 9 nucleotides match TRBD1. Sequenced material: PBMCs. The CDR3 DNA reads TGTGCCAGCAGCTTATACAGGGGGCCAGCTAACTATGGCTACACCTTC. It encodes CASSLYRGPANYGYTF. Full variable domain (outside the CDR3, taken from reference TRBV5-8 and TRBJ1-2): EAGVTQSPTHLIKTRGQQATLRCSPISGHTSVYWYQQALGLGLQFLLWYDEGEERNRGNFPPRFSGRQFPNYSSELNVNALELEDSALYLCASSLYRGPANYGYTFGSGTRLTVV.